This T cell receptor (beta chain) originates from a study of T-cell reconstitution after alpha-beta-depleted transplantation in children. The study's findings and limits: Several hundred expanded graft clones reportedly were the source of alpha-beta T cells about two months after transplant. One year post-transplant, T-cell counts and diversity were largely derived from T cells produced anew. In some patients, recipient T cells and intrathymic progenitors surviving conditioning explained high day-60 diversity.

Unique molecular identifiers were incorporated during preparation of the TCRbeta library. One entry per CDR3 protein results from TCRdb running MiXCR on the PCR reads. Among around 700,000 distinct CDR3 sequences, around 13% were seen once, and the ten largest hold around 0.76%. The CDR3 has 13 residues. After removal of 3 bases from V and 5 bases from J, the junction contained 4 bases not matched to a gene. Germline V gives CDR1 SQVTM, CDR2 ANQGSEA. In its sample, this clonotype was seen a few times. What it binds is unknown. The TCR originated in a girl aged 2 to 9 with congenital amegakaryocytic thrombocytopenia, due to receive a stem cell transplant. The rearrangement joins TRBV29-1 to TRBJ2-1; 7 bases are shared with TRBD2. The sequencing used PBMCs, collected before TCRalphabeta/CD19-depleted stem cell transplant. As DNA, the CDR3 is TGCAGCGTTGAGGCGGGGGTGAACAATGAGCAGTTCTTC. Translating gives CSVEAGVNNEQFF.